Listed below are T cell receptor beta chains from one sample, sequenced in a study of beta chain features in type 1 diabetes. This table comes from immunoSEQ multiplex PCR, and its TCRdb copy is limited to in-frame clones, with some not included. This table has hundreds of thousands of clones, roughly 70% appearing once. The sequencing input was naive CD4+ T cells from blood. These receptors were collected from a man aged 25-45 years in good health. Each CDR3 is given with its conserved first and last residue. Each record gives: J gene, clone size, V gene, D gene, CDR3 protein, CDR3 DNA. D genes are given only for firm matches. The listing skips clone size in some rows; elsewhere it reads once, few, many or a size class.

J: TRBJ2-6
size: once
V: TRBV28
D: NA
CDR3: CASSLLLSGANVLTF
DNA: TGTGCCAGCAGTTTATTGCTCTCTGGGGCCAACGTCCTGACTTTC

J: TRBJ2-1
size: NA
V: TRBV5-1
D: NA
CDR3: CASSLVAGNYNEQFF
DNA: TGCGCCAGCAGCTTGGTCGCAGGGAATTACAATGAGCAGTTCTTC

J: TRBJ2-6
size: NA
V: TRBV7-2
D: TRBD2
CDR3: CASSRSGAGANVLTF
DNA: TGTGCCAGCAGCCGCAGCGGGGCAGGAGCCAACGTCCTGACTTTC

J: TRBJ2-1
size: NA
V: TRBV28
D: NA
CDR3: CASSLYRTFSYNEQFF
DNA: TGTGCCAGCAGTTTATACAGGACTTTCTCCTACAATGAGCAGTTCTTC

J: TRBJ2-3
size: NA
V: TRBV30
D: TRBD2
CDR3: CAWSVTSGFTDTQYF
DNA: TGTGCCTGGAGTGTTACTAGCGGATTCACAGATACGCAGTATTTT

J: TRBJ2-5
size: NA
V: TRBV4-1
D: TRBD1
CDR3: CASSQRDRRQETQYF
DNA: TGCGCCAGCAGCCAAAGGGACAGGCGTCAAGAGACCCAGTACTTC

J: TRBJ2-7
size: few
V: TRBV29-1
D: TRBD1
CDR3: CSVEVGQGLYEQYF
DNA: TGCAGCGTTGAAGTCGGACAGGGGCTTTACGAGCAGTACTTC

J: TRBJ1-6
size: NA
V: TRBV7-9
D: NA
CDR3: CASSLAPTGGSPLHF
DNA: TGTGCCAGCAGCTTAGCCCCGACAGGCGGTTCACCCCTCCACTTT

J: TRBJ2-1
size: NA
V: TRBV30
D: TRBD1
CDR3: CAWRGQVRYNEQFF
DNA: TGTGCCTGGAGGGGACAGGTGCGCTACAATGAGCAGTTCTTC

J: TRBJ2-3
size: NA
V: TRBV7-2
D: TRBD2
CDR3: CASSLVPGGVTDTQYF
DNA: TGTGCCAGCAGCTTAGTCCCGGGAGGGGTGACAGATACGCAGTATTTT

J: TRBJ1-6
size: NA
V: TRBV30
D: NA
CDR3: CAWKVRAGDSPLHF
DNA: TGTGCCTGGAAGGTTCGAGCAGGGGACTCACCCCTCCACTTT

J: TRBJ2-4
size: NA
V: TRBV9
D: NA
CDR3: CASSVGQVDIQYF
DNA: TGTGCCAGCAGCGTAGGCCAGGTTGACATTCAGTACTTC

J: TRBJ1-5
size: NA
V: TRBV30
D: NA
CDR3: CAWSAEDQPQHF
DNA: TGTGCCTGGAGCGCGGAAGATCAGCCCCAGCATTTT

J: TRBJ2-3
size: NA
V: TRBV30
D: NA
CDR3: CAWSVERGADTQYF
DNA: TGTGCCTGGAGTGTCGAAAGGGGCGCAGATACGCAGTATTTT

J: TRBJ2-7
size: NA
V: TRBV6-6
D: TRBD1
CDR3: CASSSGQGAYEQYF
DNA: TGTGCCAGCAGTTCGGGACAGGGGGCCTACGAGCAGTACTTC

J: TRBJ2-3
size: NA
V: TRBV7-2
D: TRBD2
CDR3: CASSRGAGGPRDTQYF
DNA: TGTGCCAGCAGCCGAGGAGCGGGAGGGCCGAGAGATACGCAGTATTTT

J: TRBJ2-7
size: few
V: TRBV29-1
D: NA
CDR3: CSVDTGYEQYF
DNA: TGCAGCGTAGATACCGGATACGAGCAGTACTTC

J: TRBJ2-5
size: NA
V: TRBV30
D: NA
CDR3: CAWNLRQTQETQYF
DNA: TGTGCCTGGAACCTTCGGCAGACTCAAGAGACCCAGTACTTC

J: TRBJ2-1
size: once
V: TRBV11-1
D: NA
CDR3: CASSLVHNEQFF
DNA: TGTGCCAGCAGCTTAGTTCACAATGAGCAGTTCTTC

J: TRBJ2-2
size: NA
V: TRBV15
D: TRBD1
CDR3: CATSAIRQGRWTGELFF
DNA: TGTGCCACCAGCGCCATTCGACAGGGACGTTGGACCGGGGAGCTGTTTTTT

J: TRBJ2-4
size: few
V: TRBV20-1
D: NA
CDR3: CSARQGNIQYF
DNA: TGCAGTGCTAGGCAGGGGAACATTCAGTACTTC

J: TRBJ2-7
size: NA
V: TRBV5-6
D: NA
CDR3: CASSLISVSYEQYF
DNA: TGTGCCAGCAGCTTGATCTCAGTCTCCTACGAGCAGTACTTC